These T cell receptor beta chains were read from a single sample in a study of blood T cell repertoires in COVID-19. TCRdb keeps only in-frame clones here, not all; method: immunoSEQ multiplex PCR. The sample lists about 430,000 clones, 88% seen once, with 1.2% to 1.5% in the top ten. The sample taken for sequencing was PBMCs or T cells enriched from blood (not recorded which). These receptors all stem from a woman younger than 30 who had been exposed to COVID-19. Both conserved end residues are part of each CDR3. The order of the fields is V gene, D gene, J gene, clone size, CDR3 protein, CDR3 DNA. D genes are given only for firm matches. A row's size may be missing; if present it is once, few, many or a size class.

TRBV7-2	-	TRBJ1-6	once	CASSLKPGLLPGSPLHF	TGTGCCAGCAGCCTGAAGCCGGGCCTCTTACCGGGGTCACCCCTCCACTTT
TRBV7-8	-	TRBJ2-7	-	CASSTSSASYEQYF	TGTGCCAGCAGCACCTCAAGCGCTTCCTACGAGCAGTACTTC
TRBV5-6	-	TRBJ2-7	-	CASSILETVGSPTSYEQYF	TGTGCCAGCAGCATTTTGGAGACCGTAGGATCTCCAACCTCCTACGAGCAGTACTTC
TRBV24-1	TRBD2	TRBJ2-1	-	CATSESGRAGDEQFF	TGTGCCACCAGTGAAAGCGGGAGGGCCGGGGATGAGCAGTTCTTC
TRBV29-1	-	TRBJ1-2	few	CSGGTEVGGYTF	TGCAGCGGCGGGACGGAGGTCGGGGGCTACACCTTC
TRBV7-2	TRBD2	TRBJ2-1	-	CASSLADWLAGSADNEQFF	TGTGCCAGCAGCTTAGCTGATTGGCTAGCGGGCAGTGCTGACAATGAGCAGTTCTTC
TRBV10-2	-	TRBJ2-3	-	CASSGAGPDTQYF	TGCGCCAGCAGTGGGGCTGGCCCAGATACGCAGTATTTT
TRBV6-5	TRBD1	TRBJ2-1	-	CASSSDRGIYNEQFF	TGTGCCAGCAGTTCCGACAGGGGCATCTACAATGAGCAGTTCTTC
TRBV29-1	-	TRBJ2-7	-	CSVEDTTGNEQYF	TGCAGCGTTGAAGATACAACGGGTAACGAGCAGTACTTC
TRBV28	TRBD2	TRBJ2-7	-	CASSLAGQGTSGHYEQYF	TGTGCCAGCAGTTTGGCCGGACAGGGGACTAGCGGCCACTACGAGCAGTACTTC
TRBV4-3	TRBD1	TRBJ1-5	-	CASSQEQGASQPQHF	TGCGCCAGCAGCCAAGAACAGGGGGCTAGTCAGCCCCAGCATTTT
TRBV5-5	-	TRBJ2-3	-	CASSLASGLAQYF	TGTGCCAGCAGCTTGGCGTCTGGACTGGCGCAGTATTTT
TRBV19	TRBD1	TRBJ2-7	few	CASSIGTGGYEQYF	TGTGCCAGTAGTATCGGGACAGGGGGCTACGAGCAGTACTTC
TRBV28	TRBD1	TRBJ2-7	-	CASTPGIGQGAYEQYF	TGTGCCAGCACCCCAGGCATAGGACAGGGGGCCTACGAGCAGTACTTC
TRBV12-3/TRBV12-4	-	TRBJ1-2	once	CASTKKGVYGYTF	TGTGCCAGCACCAAGAAAGGAGTCTATGGCTACACCTTC
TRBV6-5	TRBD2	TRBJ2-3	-	CASSYWGGRDTQYF	TGTGCCAGCAGTTACTGGGGGGGTCGCGATACGCAGTATTTT
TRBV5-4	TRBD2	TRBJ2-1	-	CASSDRTSGNSYNEQFF	TGTGCCAGCAGCGATCGGACTAGCGGGAACTCCTACAATGAGCAGTTCTTC
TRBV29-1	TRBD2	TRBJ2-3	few	CSAAPAGITDTQYF	TGCAGCGCTGCCCCAGCGGGGATCACAGATACGCAGTATTTT
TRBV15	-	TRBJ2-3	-	CATSRMLAGQDTQYF	TGTGCCACCAGCAGAATGCTTGCGGGTCAAGATACGCAGTATTTT
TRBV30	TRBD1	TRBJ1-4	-	CAWTTGTNEKLFF	TGTGCCTGGACGACAGGGACTAATGAAAAACTGTTTTTT
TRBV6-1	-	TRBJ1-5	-	CASSVNTLRGSQPQHF	TGTGCCAGCAGTGTCAATACCTTAAGGGGAAGTCAGCCCCAGCATTTT
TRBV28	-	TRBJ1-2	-	CASIEGAIYGYTF	TGTGCCAGCATAGAAGGGGCAATCTATGGCTACACCTTC
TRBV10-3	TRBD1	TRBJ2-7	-	CAMSDRDEQYF	TGTGCCATGTCCGACAGGGACGAGCAGTACTTC
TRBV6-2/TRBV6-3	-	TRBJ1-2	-	CASSYPGLSYGYTF	TGTGCCAGCAGTTACCCGGGACTGAGCTATGGCTACACCTTC
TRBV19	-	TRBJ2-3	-	CASRVRAADTQYF	TGTGCCAGTAGAGTGAGGGCGGCAGATACGCAGTATTTT
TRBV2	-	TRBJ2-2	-	CASSLFGAGELFF	TGTGCCAGCAGTTTGTTCGGAGCCGGGGAGCTGTTTTTT
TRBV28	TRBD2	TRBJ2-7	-	CASRQPGLANEQYF	TGTGCCAGCAGACAACCGGGACTAGCGAACGAGCAGTACTTC
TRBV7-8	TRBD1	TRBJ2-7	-	CASSFPGQGIEQYF	TGTGCCAGCAGCTTCCCGGGACAGGGGATCGAGCAGTACTTC
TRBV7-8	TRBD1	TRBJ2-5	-	CASSLKRFGQGKETQYF	TGTGCCAGCAGCTTAAAGCGATTCGGACAGGGTAAAGAGACCCAGTACTTC
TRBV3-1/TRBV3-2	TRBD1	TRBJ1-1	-	CASSLLTGTGVTMNTEAFF	TGTGCCAGCAGCCTCCTCACCGGGACAGGAGTAACCATGAACACTGAAGCTTTCTTT
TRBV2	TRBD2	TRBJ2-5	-	CASSEQGLAQETQYF	TGTGCCAGCAGTGAACAGGGACTAGCGCAAGAGACCCAGTACTTC